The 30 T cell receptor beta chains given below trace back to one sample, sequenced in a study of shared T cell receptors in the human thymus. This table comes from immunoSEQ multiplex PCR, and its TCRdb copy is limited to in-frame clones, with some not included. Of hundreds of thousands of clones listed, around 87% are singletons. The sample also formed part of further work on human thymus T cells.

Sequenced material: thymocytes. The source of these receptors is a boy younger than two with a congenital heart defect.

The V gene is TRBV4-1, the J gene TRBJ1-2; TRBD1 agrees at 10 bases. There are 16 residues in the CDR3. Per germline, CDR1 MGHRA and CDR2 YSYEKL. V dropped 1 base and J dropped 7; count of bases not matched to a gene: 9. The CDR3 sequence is CASSQANDRGQGGYTF. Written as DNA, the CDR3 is TGCGCCAGCAGCCAAGCGAACGACAGGGGGCAAGGTGGCTACACCTTC.

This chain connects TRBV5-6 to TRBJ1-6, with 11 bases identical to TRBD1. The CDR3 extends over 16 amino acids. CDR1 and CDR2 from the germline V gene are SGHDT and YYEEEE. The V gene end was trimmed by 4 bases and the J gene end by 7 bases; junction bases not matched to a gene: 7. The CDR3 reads CASSTGQGASNSPLHF. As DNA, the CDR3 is TGTGCCAGCAGCACTGGACAGGGGGCGAGCAATTCACCCCTCCACTTT.

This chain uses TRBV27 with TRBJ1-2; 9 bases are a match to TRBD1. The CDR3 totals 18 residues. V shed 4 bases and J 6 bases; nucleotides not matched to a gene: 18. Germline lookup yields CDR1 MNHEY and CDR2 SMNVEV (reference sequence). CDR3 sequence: CASSSSGTGTVRYHGYTF. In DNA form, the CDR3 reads TGTGCCAGCAGTTCCTCCGGGACAGGGACGGTTCGGTATCATGGCTACACCTTC.

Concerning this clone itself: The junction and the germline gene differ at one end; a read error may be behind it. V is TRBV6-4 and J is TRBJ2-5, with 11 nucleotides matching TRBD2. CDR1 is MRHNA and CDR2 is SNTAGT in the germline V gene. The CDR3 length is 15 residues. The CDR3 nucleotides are TGTGCCAGCAGTGTGACTAGCGGGGACCATGAGACCCAGTACTTC. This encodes CASSVTSGDHETQYF.

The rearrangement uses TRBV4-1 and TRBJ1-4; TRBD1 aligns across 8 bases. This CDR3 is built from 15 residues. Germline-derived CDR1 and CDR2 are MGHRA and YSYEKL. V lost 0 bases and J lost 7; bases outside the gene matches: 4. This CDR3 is CASSQDLRGREKLFF. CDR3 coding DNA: TGCGCCAGCAGCCAAGACCTCAGGGGGCGTGAAAAACTGTTTTTT.

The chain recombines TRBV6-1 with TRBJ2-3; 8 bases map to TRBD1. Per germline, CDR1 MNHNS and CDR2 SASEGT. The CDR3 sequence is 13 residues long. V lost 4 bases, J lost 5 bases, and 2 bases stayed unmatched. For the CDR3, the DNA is TGTGCCAGCAGTGCCGGACAGGGAGATACGCAGTATTTT. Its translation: CASSAGQGDTQYF.

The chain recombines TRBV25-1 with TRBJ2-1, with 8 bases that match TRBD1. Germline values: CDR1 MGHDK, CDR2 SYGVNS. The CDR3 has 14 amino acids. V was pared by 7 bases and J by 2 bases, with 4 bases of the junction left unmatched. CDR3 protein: CASMTQGAYNEQFF. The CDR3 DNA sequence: TGTGCCAGCATGACACAGGGGGCCTACAATGAGCAGTTCTTC.

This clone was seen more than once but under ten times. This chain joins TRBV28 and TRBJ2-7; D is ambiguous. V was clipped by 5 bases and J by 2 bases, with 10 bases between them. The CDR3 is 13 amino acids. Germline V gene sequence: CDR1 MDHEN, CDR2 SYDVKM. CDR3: CASSPAGTYEQYF. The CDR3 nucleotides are TGTGCCAGCAGTCCCGCAGGTACCTACGAGCAGTACTTC.

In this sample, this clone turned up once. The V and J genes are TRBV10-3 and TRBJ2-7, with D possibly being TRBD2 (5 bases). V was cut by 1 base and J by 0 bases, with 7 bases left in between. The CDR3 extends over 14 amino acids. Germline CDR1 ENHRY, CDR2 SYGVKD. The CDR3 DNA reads TGTGCCATCAGTGAGTGGCGGGTCTCCTACGAGCAGTACTTC. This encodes CAISEWRVSYEQYF.

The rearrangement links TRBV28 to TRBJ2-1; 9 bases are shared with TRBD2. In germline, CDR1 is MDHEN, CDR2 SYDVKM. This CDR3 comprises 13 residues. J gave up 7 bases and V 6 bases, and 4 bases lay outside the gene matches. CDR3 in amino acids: CASRIAGANEQFF. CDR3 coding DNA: TGTGCCAGCAGAATAGCGGGAGCAAATGAGCAGTTCTTC.

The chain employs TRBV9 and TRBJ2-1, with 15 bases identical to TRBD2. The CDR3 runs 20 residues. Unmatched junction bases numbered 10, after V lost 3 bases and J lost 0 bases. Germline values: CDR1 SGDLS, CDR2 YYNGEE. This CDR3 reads CASSAWTSGRATGSYNEQFF. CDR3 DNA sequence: TGTGCCAGCAGCGCCTGGACTAGCGGGAGGGCCACGGGCTCCTACAATGAGCAGTTCTTC.

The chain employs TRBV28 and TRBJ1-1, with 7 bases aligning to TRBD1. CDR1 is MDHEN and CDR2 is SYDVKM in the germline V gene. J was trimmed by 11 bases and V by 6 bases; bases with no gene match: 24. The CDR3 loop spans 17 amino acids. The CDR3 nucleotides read TGTGCCAGCAGCCCCATATTCCCGGGGCAGGGGGGTTGGCGGGCTTTCTTT. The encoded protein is CASSPIFPGQGGWRAFF. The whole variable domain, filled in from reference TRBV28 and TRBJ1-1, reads DVKVTQSSRYLVKRTGEKVFLECVQDMDHENMFWYRQDPGLGLRLIYFSYDVKMKEKGDIPEGYSVSREKKERFSLILESASTNQTSMYLCASSPIFPGQGGWRAFFGQGTRLTVV.

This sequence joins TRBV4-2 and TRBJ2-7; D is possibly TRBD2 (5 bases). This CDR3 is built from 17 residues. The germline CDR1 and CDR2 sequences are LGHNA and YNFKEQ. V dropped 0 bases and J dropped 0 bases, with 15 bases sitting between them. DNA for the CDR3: TGTGCCAGCAGCCAAGATCGGGCGGGCAGTAGCTCCTACGAGCAGTACTTC. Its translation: CASSQDRAGSSSYEQYF.

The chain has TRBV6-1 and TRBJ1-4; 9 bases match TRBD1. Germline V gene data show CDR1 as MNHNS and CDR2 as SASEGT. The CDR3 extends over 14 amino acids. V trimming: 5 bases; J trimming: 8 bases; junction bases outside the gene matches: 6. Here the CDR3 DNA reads TGTGCCAGCAGTTCCGGGACAGGGAGAGAAAAACTGTTTTTT. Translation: CASSSGTGREKLFF.

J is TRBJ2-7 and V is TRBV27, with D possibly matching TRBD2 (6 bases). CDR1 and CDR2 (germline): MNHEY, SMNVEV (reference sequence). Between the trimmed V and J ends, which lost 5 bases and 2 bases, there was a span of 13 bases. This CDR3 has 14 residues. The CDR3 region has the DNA TGTGCCAGCAGTCCCCGGGACTTACCCTACGAGCAGTACTTC. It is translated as CASSPRDLPYEQYF.

CDR3 in amino acids: CASSLADGRKTYEQYF. CDR3 DNA sequence: TGTGCCAGCAGTTTGGCTGACGGGAGGAAGACCTACGAGCAGTACTTC. The chain has TRBV27 and TRBJ2-7; 7 bases fit TRBD2. V trimming: 3 bases; J trimming: 2 bases; junction bases outside the gene matches: 10. There are 16 residues in the CDR3. CDR1 MNHEY and CDR2 SMNVEV come from the germline V gene (reference sequence).

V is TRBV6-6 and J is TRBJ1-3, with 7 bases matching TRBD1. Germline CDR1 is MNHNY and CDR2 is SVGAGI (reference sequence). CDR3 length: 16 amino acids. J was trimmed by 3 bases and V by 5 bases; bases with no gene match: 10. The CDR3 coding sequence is TGTGCCAGCAGTCTCAGACAGGGAATATGTGGAAACACCATATATTTT. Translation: CASSLRQGICGNTIYF.

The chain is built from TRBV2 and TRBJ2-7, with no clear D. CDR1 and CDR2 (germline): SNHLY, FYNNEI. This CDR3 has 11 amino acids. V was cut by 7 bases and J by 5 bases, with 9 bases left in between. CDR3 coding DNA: TGTGCCAGCACCCGGTTGGACGAGCAGTACTTC. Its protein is CASTRLDEQYF.

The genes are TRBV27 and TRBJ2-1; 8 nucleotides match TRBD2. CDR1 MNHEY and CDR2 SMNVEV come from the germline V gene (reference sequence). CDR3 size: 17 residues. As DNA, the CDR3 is TGTGCGGACGGTAAGGAGCGGGAGTCCCGCTCCTACAATGAGCAGTTCTTC. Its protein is CADGKERESRSYNEQFF.

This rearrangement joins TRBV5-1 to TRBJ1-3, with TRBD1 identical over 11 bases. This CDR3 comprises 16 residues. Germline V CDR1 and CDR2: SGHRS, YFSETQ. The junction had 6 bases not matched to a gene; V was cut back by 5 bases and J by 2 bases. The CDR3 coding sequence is TGCGCCAGCAGATCTGGACAGGGGGCTGCTGGAAACACCATATATTTT. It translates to CASRSGQGAAGNTIYF.

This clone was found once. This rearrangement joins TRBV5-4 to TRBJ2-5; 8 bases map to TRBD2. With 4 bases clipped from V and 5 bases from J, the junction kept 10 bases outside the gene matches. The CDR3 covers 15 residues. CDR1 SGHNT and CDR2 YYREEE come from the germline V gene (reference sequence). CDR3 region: CASSQVAGKWETQYF. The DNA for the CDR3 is TGTGCCAGCAGCCAAGTAGCGGGAAAATGGGAGACCCAGTACTTC.

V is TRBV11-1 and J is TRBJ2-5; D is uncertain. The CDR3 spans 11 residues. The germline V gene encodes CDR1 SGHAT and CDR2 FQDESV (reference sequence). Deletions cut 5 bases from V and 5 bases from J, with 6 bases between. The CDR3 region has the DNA TGTGCCAGCAGCCCAAGCGAGACCCAGTACTTC. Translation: CASSPSETQYF.

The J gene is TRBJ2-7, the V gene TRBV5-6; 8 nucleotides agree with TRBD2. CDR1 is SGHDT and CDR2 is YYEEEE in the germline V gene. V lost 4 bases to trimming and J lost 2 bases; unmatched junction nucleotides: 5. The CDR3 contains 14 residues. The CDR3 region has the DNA TGTGCCAGCAGCCCCGGGACTAGACCCTACGAGCAGTACTTC. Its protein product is CASSPGTRPYEQYF.

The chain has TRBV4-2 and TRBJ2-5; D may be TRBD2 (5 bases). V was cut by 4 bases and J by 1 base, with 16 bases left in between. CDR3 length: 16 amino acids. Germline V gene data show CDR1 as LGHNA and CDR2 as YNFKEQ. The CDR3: CASSRQWEAAQETQYF. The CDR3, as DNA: TGTGCCAGCAGCCGCCAGTGGGAAGCGGCCCAAGAGACCCAGTACTTC.

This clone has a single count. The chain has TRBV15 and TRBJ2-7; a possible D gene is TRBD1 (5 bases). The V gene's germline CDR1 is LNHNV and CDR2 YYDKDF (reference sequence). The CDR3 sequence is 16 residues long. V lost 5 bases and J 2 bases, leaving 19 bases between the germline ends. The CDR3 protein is CATSSRVRTPPYEQYF. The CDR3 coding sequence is TGTGCCACCAGCTCCCGGGTCAGGACACCCCCCTACGAGCAGTACTTC.

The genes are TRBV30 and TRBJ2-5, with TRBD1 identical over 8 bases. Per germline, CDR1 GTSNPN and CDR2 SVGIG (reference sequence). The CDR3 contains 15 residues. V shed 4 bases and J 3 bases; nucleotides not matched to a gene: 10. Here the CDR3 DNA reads TGTGCCTGGAACTCCAGGGGGCGGAAAGAAGAGACCCAGTACTTC. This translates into CAWNSRGRKEETQYF.

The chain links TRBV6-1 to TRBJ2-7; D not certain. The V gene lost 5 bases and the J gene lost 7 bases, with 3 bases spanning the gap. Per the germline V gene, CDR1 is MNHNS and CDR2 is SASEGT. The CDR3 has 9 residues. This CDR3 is CASSYEQYF. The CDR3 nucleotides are TGTGCCAGCAGTTATGAGCAGTACTTC.

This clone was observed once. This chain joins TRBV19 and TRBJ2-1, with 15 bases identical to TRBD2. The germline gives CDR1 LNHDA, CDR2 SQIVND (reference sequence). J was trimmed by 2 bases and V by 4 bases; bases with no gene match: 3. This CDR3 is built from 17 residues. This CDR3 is CASSTGLAGGAYNEQFF. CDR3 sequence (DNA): TGTGCCAGTAGTACGGGACTAGCGGGAGGAGCCTACAATGAGCAGTTCTTC.

CDR3 sequence reads: CASKRGQDTGELFF. CDR3 bases: TGTGCCAGCAAGAGGGGGCAGGACACCGGGGAGCTGTTTTTT. The rearrangement links TRBV9 to TRBJ2-2; 7 positions agree with TRBD1. The CDR3 is 14 residues long. From germline, CDR1 is SGDLS and CDR2 YYNGEE. V lost 6 bases to trimming and J lost 3 bases; unmatched junction nucleotides: 5.

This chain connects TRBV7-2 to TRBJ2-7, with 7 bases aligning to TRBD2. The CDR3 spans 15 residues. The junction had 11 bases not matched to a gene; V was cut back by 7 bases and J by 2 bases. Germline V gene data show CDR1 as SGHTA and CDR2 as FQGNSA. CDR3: CASTPGSGATYEQYF. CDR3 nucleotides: TGTGCCAGCACTCCCGGGAGCGGGGCCACCTACGAGCAGTACTTC.